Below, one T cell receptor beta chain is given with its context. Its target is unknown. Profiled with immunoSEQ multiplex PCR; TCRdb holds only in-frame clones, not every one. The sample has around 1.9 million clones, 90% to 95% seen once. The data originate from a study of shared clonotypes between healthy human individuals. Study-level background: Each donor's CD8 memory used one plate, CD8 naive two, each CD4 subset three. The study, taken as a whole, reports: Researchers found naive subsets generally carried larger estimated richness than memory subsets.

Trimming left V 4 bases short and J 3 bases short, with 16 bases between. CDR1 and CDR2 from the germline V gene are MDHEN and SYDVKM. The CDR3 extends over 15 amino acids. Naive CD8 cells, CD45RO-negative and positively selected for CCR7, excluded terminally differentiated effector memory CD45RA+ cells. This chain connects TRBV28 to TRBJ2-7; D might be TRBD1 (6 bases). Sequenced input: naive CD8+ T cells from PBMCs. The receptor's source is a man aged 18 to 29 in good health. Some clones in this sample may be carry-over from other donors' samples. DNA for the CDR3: TGTGCCAGCAGTTCCCGACAGGACAGCGTCTACGAGCAGTACTTC. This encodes CASSSRQDSVYEQYF.